What follows are 25 T cell receptor beta chains derived from one specimen sequenced in a study of patients and donors after allogeneic stem cell transplantation. TCRdb ran MiXCR on the RT-PCR reads and lists one entry per CDR3 protein. This sample has 900,000 to 1,000,000 distinct CDR3 sequences, with more than 15% found just once. Sequencing input: blood, either unsorted or a sorted T cell fraction (not recorded which). Receptors originate from a human donor who was either an allogeneic HSCT recipient or a stem cell or donor lymphocyte infusion donor (not recorded which). It is not recorded whose cells these are; they may come from a transplant donor.

In this sample, this clonotype turned up a few times. The chain joins TRBV5-1 to TRBJ2-3; D perhaps matches TRBD2 (6 bases). CDR1 and CDR2 (germline): SGHRS, YFSETQ. The ends were cut back, 5 bases at V and 0 bases at J, with 13 bases in the middle. The CDR3 covers 15 residues. CDR3 amino acids: CASRRDGPSTDTQYF. The CDR3, as DNA: TGCGCCAGCAGGCGGGACGGCCCGAGCACAGATACGCAGTATTTT.

In its sample, this clonotype was seen a few times. The CDR3, as DNA: TGTGCCAGCAGCAATAGCGGGATAGGGAATACGCAGTATTTT. Its protein is CASSNSGIGNTQYF. The chain couples TRBV28 to TRBJ2-3; 8 nucleotides line up with TRBD2. CDR1 and CDR2 (germline): MDHEN, SYDVKM. V lost 6 bases and J lost 7; bases outside the gene matches: 9. The CDR3 covers 14 residues. Full variable domain (rest looked up from reference TRBV28 and TRBJ2-3): DVKVTQSSRYLVKRTGEKVFLECVQDMDHENMFWYRQDPGLGLRLIYFSYDVKMKEKGDIPEGYSVSREKKERFSLILESASTNQTSMYLCASSNSGIGNTQYFGPGTRLTVL.

This sequence joins TRBV3-1 and TRBJ1-6; D call uncertain. Trimming pared 0 bases from V and 0 bases from J, leaving 12 bases between. Germline assignment: CDR1 LGHDT and CDR2 YNNKEL (reference sequence). CDR3 size: 18 residues. CDR3 in amino acids: CASSQDSWASSYNSPLHF. CDR3 nucleotides: TGTGCCAGCAGCCAAGATAGTTGGGCGAGCTCCTATAATTCACCCCTCCACTTT.

This chain joins TRBV11-2 and TRBJ2-7; 7 positions match TRBD1. The ends lost 5 bases at V and 0 bases at J; junction bases unmatched: 7. This CDR3 is built from 15 residues. Germline CDR1 reads SGHAT; CDR2 reads FQNNGV. CDR3 DNA: TGTGCCAGCAGCCCCCGGGACAGAAGCTCCTACGAGCAGTACTTC. Its translation: CASSPRDRSSYEQYF.

The chain carries TRBV12-3 or TRBV12-4 and TRBJ2-5, with 9 nucleotides matching TRBD2. V dropped 7 bases and J dropped 5; count of bases not matched to a gene: 14. This CDR3 region has 16 residues. The CDR3 spells CASNWASSGGKETQYF. The CDR3 DNA sequence: TGTGCCAGCAATTGGGCGTCGAGCGGGGGGAAGGAGACCCAGTACTTC.

The CDR3 nucleotides read TGTGCCAGCAGGACAGGGCCCACCGGGGAGCTGTTTTTT. Residues: CASRTGPTGELFF. The chain employs TRBV2 and TRBJ2-2; 7 positions agree with TRBD1. This CDR3 has 13 residues. V shed 6 bases, J shed 4 bases, and the junction held 2 bases outside the gene matches. The germline CDR1 and CDR2 sequences are SNHLY and FYNNEI. The full variable domain, rest sourced from reference TRBV2 and TRBJ2-2, is EPEVTQTPSHQVTQMGQEVILRCVPISNHLYFYWYRQILGQKVEFLVSFYNNEISEKSEIFDDQFSVERPDGSNFTLKIRSTKLEDSAMYFCASRTGPTGELFFGEGSRLTVL.

The chain has TRBV12-3 or TRBV12-4 and TRBJ1-1; tentative D call: TRBD1 (6 bases). CDR3 length equals 15 residues. V was pared by 2 bases and J by 6 bases, with 16 bases between. CDR3 region: CASSLRPGGGAEAFF. CDR3 DNA: TGTGCCAGCAGTTTAAGGCCGGGAGGGGGTGCTGAAGCTTTCTTT.

This clonotype occurred a few times. V usage is TRBV12-3 or TRBV12-4 and J usage is TRBJ1-5; 7 bases line up with TRBD1. The length of the CDR3 is 15 residues. With 2 bases clipped from V and 3 bases from J, the junction kept 4 bases outside the gene matches. CDR3 amino acids: CASSLRTGPNQPQHF. For the CDR3, the DNA is TGTGCCAGCAGTTTACGGACAGGTCCCAATCAGCCCCAGCATTTT.

This clonotype was counted between two and nine times. The chain uses TRBV5-1 and TRBJ2-1; a possible D gene is TRBD2 (7 bases). The CDR3 spans 14 residues. The germline V and J ends were trimmed by 2 bases and 10 bases, with 16 bases remaining between them. The germline V gene has CDR1 SGHRS and CDR2 YFSETQ. DNA for the CDR3: TGCGCCAGCAGCTTAGGGGGGAGGGCCCAGGAGCAGTTCTTC. It yields the protein CASSLGGRAQEQFF.

Of note for this clonotype: A read error may account for a junction end that differs from germline. The chain joins TRBV6-1 to TRBJ1-5; D remains ambiguous. The CDR3 covers 15 residues. Germline CDR1 and CDR2: MNHNS and SASEGT. CDR3 sequence (DNA): TGTGCCAGCAGTGAAGACGGGATTAGCTATCAGCCCCAGCATTTT. It codes for CASSEDGISYQPQHF.

CDR3 loop: CASSHRGSRYEQYF. The CDR3 nucleotides read TGTGCCAGCAGCCACAGGGGCTCGCGCTACGAGCAGTACTTC. The gene calls are TRBV3-1 and TRBJ2-7; D might be TRBD1 (6 bases). The CDR3 contains 14 residues. Germline V CDR1 and CDR2: LGHDT, YNNKEL (reference sequence). Trimming took off 3 bases at V and 3 bases at J, with 12 bases between the two ends.

J is TRBJ2-1 and V is TRBV4-2; D is perhaps TRBD1 (6 bases). The ends were cut back, 1 base at V and 4 bases at J, with 14 bases in the middle. This CDR3 region has 16 residues. Per the germline V gene, CDR1 is LGHNA and CDR2 is YNFKEQ. The CDR3 DNA sequence: TGTGCCAGCAGCCAAGTGTTGGGGGCCCTATACAATGAGCAGTTCTTC. Its protein product is CASSQVLGALYNEQFF.

CDR3 sequence: CSGGEGGNTIYF. The CDR3 region has the DNA TGCAGCGGGGGCGAGGGAGGAAACACCATATATTTT. The V gene is TRBV29-1, the J gene TRBJ1-3; D is perhaps TRBD1 (5 bases). This CDR3 is built from 12 residues. The V gene lost 7 bases and the J gene lost 4 bases, with 11 bases spanning the gap. The germline gives CDR1 SQVTM, CDR2 ANQGSEA.

The CDR3 is CAWSVRLAGVSGELFF. The DNA of the CDR3 is TGTGCCTGGAGTGTAAGGTTAGCGGGAGTTTCCGGGGAGCTGTTTTTT. This chain uses TRBV30 with TRBJ2-2; 9 bases match TRBD2. This CDR3 is built from 16 residues. V trimming: 0 bases; J trimming: 6 bases; junction bases outside the gene matches: 8. Germline values: CDR1 GTSNPN, CDR2 SVGIG (reference sequence).

This clonotype has just a few counts. The rearrangement joins TRBV6-1 to TRBJ2-5; 11 nucleotides align to TRBD2. Germline trimming cut 6 bases from V and 2 bases from J; bases unmatched to any gene: 17. The CDR3 length is 19 residues. Germline CDR1 is MNHNS and CDR2 is SASEGT. CDR3 coding DNA: TGTGCCAGCAGATCTGGACAGGGAAGGACTAGCGGGTATCAAGAGACCCAGTACTTC. Its protein product is CASRSGQGRTSGYQETQYF.

This clonotype was counted between two and nine times. The chain uses TRBV12-3 or TRBV12-4 and TRBJ2-3; D possibly corresponds to TRBD1 (5 bases). V shed 5 bases and J shed 4 bases, with 19 bases lying between them. There are 16 residues in the CDR3. CDR3 bases: TGTGCCAGCAGTCCCCACATGGGCAGGGTGGCAGATACGCAGTATTTT. Translated: CASSPHMGRVADTQYF.

There are a few counts of this clonotype. The V call is TRBV10-3, the J call TRBJ2-1, with 8 bases aligning to TRBD2. Trimming took 3 bases from V and 5 from J; bases not matched to a gene: 6. This CDR3 is 15 amino acids long. Germline V gene lookup returns CDR1 ENHRY and CDR2 SYGVKD. DNA for the CDR3: TGTGCCATCAGTGAATTGAGCGGGGGTAACAATGAGCAGTTCTTC. Its translation: CAISELSGGNNEQFF.

This chain connects TRBV4-3 to TRBJ1-1; maybe TRBD1 (6 bases). Germline V lookup: CDR1 LGHNA, CDR2 YSLEER. The CDR3 loop spans 17 amino acids. Between the trimmed V and J ends, which lost 4 bases and 1 base, there was a span of 19 bases. CDR3 sequence: CASSPNPYPGQNTEAFF. In DNA form, the CDR3 reads TGCGCCAGCAGCCCTAATCCCTATCCGGGACAGAACACTGAAGCTTTCTTT.

The rearrangement links TRBV12-3 or TRBV12-4 to TRBJ2-1; D might be TRBD2 (6 bases). V lost 8 bases, J lost 5 bases, and 19 bases lay in between. This CDR3 is 15 amino acids long. The chain's CDR3 is CASFKPSGQHNEQFF. The CDR3 nucleotides are TGTGCCAGCTTCAAACCCAGCGGGCAACACAATGAGCAGTTCTTC.

CDR3 in amino acids: CASSQVVAGRNQPQHF. The CDR3 DNA sequence: TGCGCCAGCAGCCAAGTGGTAGCGGGGCGCAATCAGCCCCAGCATTTT. The chain is built from TRBV4-1 and TRBJ1-5; TRBD1 might be the D (5 bases). There are 16 residues in the CDR3. CDR1 is MGHRA, CDR2 YSYEKL, per germline. V was trimmed by 1 base and J by 2 bases, leaving 12 bases between them.

The genes are TRBV5-4 and TRBJ2-1, with D possibly matching TRBD1 (6 bases). The germline CDR1 and CDR2 sequences are SGHNT and YYREEE (reference sequence). The length of the CDR3 is 15 residues. With 0 bases removed from V and 5 bases from J, the gap between germline ends came to 12 bases. The CDR3 sequence: CASSLVSGADNEQFF. The CDR3 region has the DNA TGTGCCAGCAGCTTGGTGTCAGGGGCGGACAATGAGCAGTTCTTC.

The V and J genes are TRBV5-1 and TRBJ2-3, with D tentatively TRBD2 (6 bases). This CDR3 is 15 amino acids long. Trimming stripped 0 bases from V and 2 bases from J, with 10 bases between. The germline V gene has CDR1 SGHRS and CDR2 YFSETQ. The CDR3 DNA is TGCGCCAGCAGCTTGGGGGGGGACCTCACAGATACGCAGTATTTT. It is translated as CASSLGGDLTDTQYF.

The chain uses TRBV18 and TRBJ1-3; weak D call: TRBD1 (5 bases). The germline V gene has CDR1 KGHSH and CDR2 LQKENI. CDR3 length: 15 amino acids. Trimming shortened V by 4 bases and J by 2 bases, and 12 bases separated the two germline ends. CDR3 residues: CASSHSGTPGNTIYF. The CDR3, as DNA: TGTGCCAGCTCACACTCCGGGACCCCTGGAAACACCATATATTTT.

This chain connects TRBV12-3 or TRBV12-4 to TRBJ2-7; D gene ambiguous. With 3 bases removed from V and 0 bases from J, the gap between germline ends came to 12 bases. The CDR3 covers 15 residues. The CDR3 reads CASSLSAGFSYEQYF. The CDR3 bases are TGTGCCAGCAGTTTGTCAGCCGGGTTCTCCTACGAGCAGTACTTC.

V gene TRBV7-9 combines with J gene TRBJ2-2, with D uncertain. Germline V gene data show CDR1 as SEHNR and CDR2 as FQNEAQ (reference sequence). CDR3 length: 14 amino acids. V was pared by 4 bases and J by 1 base, with 7 bases between. Written as DNA, the CDR3 is TGTGCCAGCAGCTCTGACTGGAACACCGGGGAGCTGTTTTTT. Protein sequence: CASSSDWNTGELFF.